These 21 T cell receptor beta chains originate from one sample sequenced in a study of T-cell reconstitution after alpha-beta-depleted transplantation in children (dated by TCRdb to the mid-2010s). Libraries were built with PCR. The sample was run on an Illumina HiSeq 2500. TCR libraries were prepared with molecular barcoding, using unique molecular identifiers to normalize TCRbeta repertoire quantification. The raw public reads went through TCRdb reprocessing: fastp at Q25, MiXCR clone calling, in-frame beta chains kept. Every entry covers one CDR3 protein and lists the most common genes and DNA from its rows. This sample is represented by some 300,000 distinct CDR3 sequences; around 9.1% of them were singletons. Jointly, the top ten make up approximately 7% of the sample. The meaning of the sample's treatment or condition label: allogeneic hematopoietic cell transplantation with graft depleted of TCRalphabeta T cells and CD19 B cells.

The sample consisted of PBMCs, taken before TCRalphabeta/CD19-depleted stem cell transplant. These receptors were taken from a boy less than two years old with acute myeloid leukemia, due to receive a stem cell transplant.

The rearrangement uses TRBV20-1 and TRBJ2-3; D unclear. The CDR3 spans 13 residues. V lost 3 bases and J lost 4, with 11 bases in between. Germline loops: CDR1 DFQATT, CDR2 SNEGSKA (reference sequence). The DNA of the CDR3 is TGCAGTGCTAGCCTCTCAGTGTCAGATACGCAGTATTTT. Protein product: CSASLSVSDTQYF.

This clonotype has more than one count but fewer than ten. V usage is TRBV6-4 and J usage is TRBJ2-1, with 13 bases aligning to TRBD2. V dropped 5 bases and J dropped 6; count of bases not matched to a gene: 4. CDR3 length: 15 residues. Germline V lookup: CDR1 MRHNA, CDR2 SNTAGT. The chain's CDR3 is CASSKLAGGPNEQFF. The CDR3 DNA sequence: TGTGCCAGCAGTAAACTAGCGGGGGGGCCCAATGAGCAGTTCTTC.

This clonotype was counted many times. The V and J genes are TRBV7-9 and TRBJ2-5; 8 bases align to TRBD1. The CDR3 length is 16 residues. Germline V CDR1 and CDR2: SEHNR, FQNEAQ (reference sequence). The J segment lost 5 bases and the V segment lost 5 bases, leaving 13 bases of the junction unmatched. DNA of the CDR3: TGTGCCAGCAGCGTCCGACAGGGGACCCAGAGGGAGACCCAGTACTTC. Its protein is CASSVRQGTQRETQYF.

A note on this clonotype: Just one base apart from a much larger clone, this may be a read error. The CDR3 DNA reads as TGTGCCACCAGTGATTTCCAGGGAATCACAGATACGAAGTATTTT. This codes for CATSDFQGITDTKYF. The V gene is TRBV24-1, the J gene TRBJ2-3, with a possible D match to TRBD1 (5 bases). Germline CDR1 and CDR2: KGHDR and SFDVKD. This CDR3 contains 15 residues.

This clonotype was seen at least ten times. V usage is TRBV29-1 and J usage is TRBJ2-7, with 7 bases aligning to TRBD1. Germline CDR1 SQVTM, CDR2 ANQGSEA. Trimming cost V 0 bases and J 3 bases; bases outside gene matches: 8. The CDR3 loop spans 15 amino acids. CDR3 protein: CSVEELQGSDYEQYF. The CDR3 coding sequence is TGCAGCGTTGAAGAACTACAGGGGAGCGACTACGAGCAGTACTTC.

This chain joins TRBV7-6 and TRBJ2-3, with a tentative D call TRBD1 (7 bases). The V gene's germline CDR1 is SGHVS and CDR2 FNYEAQ. The CDR3 has 18 residues. V lost 5 bases and J lost 6, with 27 bases in between. The CDR3 loop is CASSLDGGRGVYSDTQYF. In nucleotides, the CDR3 is TGTGCCAGCAGCCTAGACGGGGGCAGGGGGGTCTACTCGGATACGCAGTATTTT.

This clonotype was observed at least ten times. The V and J genes are TRBV7-3 and TRBJ2-3; no definite D call. Germline CDR1 and CDR2: SGHTA and FQGTGA. The CDR3 sequence is 11 residues long. The ends were cut back, 4 bases at V and 11 bases at J, with 10 bases in the middle. CDR3 sequence: CASSSQARQYF. In nucleotides, the CDR3 is TGTGCCAGCAGCTCCCAGGCTAGGCAGTATTTT.

J is TRBJ1-6 and V is TRBV5-1; no clear D gene. Germline V gene lookup returns CDR1 SGHRS and CDR2 YFSETQ. The V and J ends lost 0 bases and 10 bases respectively, with 20 bases between them. CDR3 length: 17 amino acids. This CDR3 is CASSLGPDIGPVSPLHF. For the CDR3, the DNA is TGCGCCAGCAGCTTGGGGCCAGACATAGGTCCGGTATCACCCCTCCACTTT.

This clonotype showed up many times. This chain connects TRBV19 to TRBJ1-2, with D possibly TRBD1 on 5 matching bases. CDR1 is LNHDA and CDR2 is SQIVND in the germline V gene (reference sequence). Trimming took off 9 bases at V and 4 bases at J, with 12 bases between the two ends. The CDR3 length is 12 residues. CDR3 region: CASTGNLYGYTF. The DNA of the CDR3 is TGTGCCAGCACAGGAAACCTCTATGGCTACACCTTC. Looking up the rest from reference TRBV19 and TRBJ1-2 gives the full variable domain: DGGITQSPKYLFRKEGQNVTLSCEQNLNHDAMYWYRQDPGQGLRLIYYSQIVNDFQKGDIAEGYSVSREKKESFPLTVTSAQKNPTAFYLCASTGNLYGYTFGSGTRLTVV.

This clonotype came up many times. The rearrangement uses TRBV7-9 and TRBJ2-1, with 8 bases fitting TRBD2. Germline trimming cut 6 bases from V and 4 bases from J; bases unmatched to any gene: 8. CDR3 length: 15 residues. From germline, CDR1 is SEHNR and CDR2 FQNEAQ (reference sequence). The CDR3 bases are TGTGCCAGCAGAGAGCGGGAGACTCCATACAATGAGCAGTTCTTC. It codes for CASRERETPYNEQFF. Looking up the rest from reference TRBV7-9 and TRBJ2-1 gives the full variable domain: DTGVSQNPRHKITKRGQNVTFRCDPISEHNRLYWYRQTLGQGPEFLTYFQNEAQLEKSRLLSDRFSAERPKGSFSTLEIQRTEQGDSAMYLCASRERETPYNEQFFGPGTRLTVL.

The DNA of the CDR3 is TGTGCCATCAGTGAGTCGCTAAACCCTGGCAATGAGCAGTTCTTC. Translating it yields CAISESLNPGNEQFF. The rearrangement joins TRBV10-3 to TRBJ2-1; unclear D gene. V shed 0 bases and J shed 6 bases, with 12 bases lying between them. There are 15 residues in the CDR3. In germline, CDR1 is ENHRY, CDR2 SYGVKD.

This sequence joins TRBV20-1 and TRBJ2-7; D call uncertain. The CDR3 spans 13 residues. Trimming left V 6 bases short and J 2 bases short, with 14 bases between. Germline V gene data show CDR1 as DFQATT and CDR2 as SNEGSKA (reference sequence). For the CDR3, the DNA is TGCAGTGCCCTAAGTGCTGGCGCCTACGAGCAGTACTTC. It specifies CSALSAGAYEQYF.

The genes are TRBV30 and TRBJ2-5; 13 positions agree with TRBD2. Trimming removed 0 bases from V and 1 base from J; junction bases left unmatched: 5. Germline V gene sequence: CDR1 GTSNPN, CDR2 SVGIG (reference sequence). This CDR3 is built from 17 residues. CDR3 bases: TGTGCCTGGAGTGTACTGACTAGCGGGGGGTTCCAAGAGACCCAGTACTTC. Protein product: CAWSVLTSGGFQETQYF.

This clonotype was counted ten times or more. The chain combines TRBV7-8 with TRBJ2-1, with TRBD2 identical over 8 bases. The ends lost 0 bases at V and 12 bases at J; junction bases unmatched: 16. CDR1 is SGHVS, CDR2 FQNEAQ, per germline. The CDR3 totals 17 residues. The CDR3: CASSLALGGGVAGRQFF. DNA of the CDR3: TGTGCCAGCAGCTTAGCGCTTGGGGGTGGGGTAGCGGGACGGCAGTTCTTC.

In this sample, this clonotype turned up a few times. The rearrangement joins TRBV5-6 to TRBJ2-7; D is perhaps TRBD1 (5 bases). V shed 0 bases and J shed 2 bases, with 9 bases lying between them. The germline V gene encodes CDR1 SGHDT and CDR2 YYEEEE. The CDR3 runs to 14 residues. The CDR3 nucleotides are TGTGCCAGCAGCTTGGAGGCCAGGGCCTACGAGCAGTACTTC. It codes for CASSLEARAYEQYF. The complete variable domain, with remaining parts taken from reference TRBV5-6 and TRBJ2-7, reads DAGVTQSPTHLIKTRGQQVTLRCSPKSGHDTVSWYQQALGQGPQFIFQYYEEEERQRGNFPDRFSGHQFPNYSSELNVNALLLGDSALYLCASSLEARAYEQYFGPGTRLTVT.

This rearrangement joins TRBV20-1 to TRBJ2-2, with D possibly being TRBD1 (5 bases). In germline, CDR1 is DFQATT, CDR2 SNEGSKA (reference sequence). This CDR3 has 13 amino acids. Trimming pared 2 bases from V and 5 bases from J, leaving 9 bases between. The CDR3 protein is CSARRPGTGELFF. CDR3 coding DNA: TGCAGTGCTAGAAGGCCAGGGACCGGGGAGCTGTTTTTT.

At least ten counts were recorded for this clonotype. J is TRBJ2-7 and V is TRBV2, with 8 bases lining up with TRBD2. Per germline, CDR1 SNHLY and CDR2 FYNNEI. The CDR3 covers 14 residues. The V and J ends lost 8 bases and 0 bases, in that order; junction bases with no gene match: 6. The CDR3 spells CASGQRGISYEQYF. DNA for the CDR3: TGTGCCAGCGGCCAGCGGGGGATCTCCTACGAGCAGTACTTC.

In its sample, this clonotype was seen many times. The chain employs TRBV28 and TRBJ1-5, with D possibly matching TRBD1 (6 bases). V lost 3 bases, J lost 0 bases, and 12 bases lay in between. Germline-derived CDR1 and CDR2 are MDHEN and SYDVKM. This CDR3 is 16 amino acids long. DNA for the CDR3: TGTGCCAGCAGTTTCTCGACAGGATATAGCAATCAGCCCCAGCATTTT. Its translation: CASSFSTGYSNQPQHF.

The sample holds many counts of this clonotype. The chain joins TRBV12-3 or TRBV12-4 to TRBJ1-6; the D gene is possibly TRBD1 (6 bases). CDR3 length: 13 amino acids. Trimming took 3 bases from V and 10 from J, leaving 10 bases between them. The CDR3 nucleotides read TGTGCCAGCAGTTTTAGGGGGGGATCACCCCTCCACTTT. It specifies CASSFRGGSPLHF.

This clonotype was observed many times. The chain couples TRBV15 to TRBJ1-1, with 7 bases aligning to TRBD1. The trim removed 3 bases at V and 3 bases at J, leaving 1 base unmatched. The CDR3 has 13 residues. Germline V gene lookup returns CDR1 LNHNV and CDR2 YYDKDF (reference sequence). CDR3 protein: CATSSQGDTEAFF. CDR3 nucleotides: TGTGCCACCAGCAGTCAGGGGGACACTGAAGCTTTCTTT.

Worth noting for this clonotype: Likely a read error: the CDR3 ends without its conserved phenylalanine or tryptophan. The chain recombines TRBV28 with TRBJ2-5; 9 nucleotides align to TRBD1. Trimming cost V 5 bases and J 2 bases; bases outside gene matches: 6. The CDR3 extends over 15 amino acids. CDR1 is MDHEN and CDR2 is SYDVKM in the germline V gene. The CDR3 loop reads CASSLTGGGQETQYS. The DNA for the CDR3 is TGTGCCAGCAGTCTGACAGGGGGTGGACAAGAGACCCAGTACTCC.